This passage covers 17 T cell receptor beta chains from one sample sequenced in a study of blood T cell repertoires in COVID-19. Using immunoSEQ multiplex PCR, the repertoire was profiled, and TCRdb retains in-frame clones only, with some absent. This table holds 150,000 to 180,000 clones, approximately 73% found once. The sequenced sample consisted of peripheral blood. All receptors come from a woman of 80 years or more with acute or convalescent COVID-19.

The chain couples TRBV7-3 to TRBJ1-1, with D tentatively TRBD1 (6 bases). Germline V gives CDR1 SGHTA, CDR2 FQGTGA. V lost 2 bases and J 0 bases, leaving 7 bases between the germline ends. The CDR3 covers 14 residues. DNA of the CDR3: TGTGCCAGCAGCTTAGCAGGGGTGAACACTGAAGCTTTCTTT. Translated: CASSLAGVNTEAFF.

CDR3: CASSPGRGGELFF. CDR3 nucleotide sequence: TGCGCCAGCAGTCCAGGGCGCGGCGGGGAGCTGTTTTTT. The V and J genes are TRBV5-1 and TRBJ2-2, with D possibly being TRBD1 (5 bases). CDR1 is SGHRS, CDR2 YFSETQ, per germline. CDR3 length equals 13 residues. The V end lost 5 bases, the J end lost 7 bases, and 12 bases lay between the germline ends.

The V and J genes are TRBV7-9 and TRBJ1-2; D uncertain. V lost 2 bases, J lost 3 bases, and 10 bases lay in between. Looked up from germline, CDR1 is SEHNR and CDR2 is FQNEAQ (reference sequence). This CDR3 spans 14 amino acids. The CDR3 DNA reads as TGTGCCAGCAGCTTAAGTCGGGGAGACTATGGCTACACCTTC. Amino acids: CASSLSRGDYGYTF.

This chain links TRBV3-1 (or the pseudogene TRBV3-2) with TRBJ1-6; 8 nucleotides match TRBD1. Germline CDR1 LGHDT, CDR2 YNNKEL (reference sequence). J lost 7 bases, V lost 3 bases, and 14 bases had no gene match. The CDR3 runs 18 residues. CDR3 sequence reads: CASSQRNLLTGVNSPLHF. CDR3 sequence (DNA): TGTGCCAGCAGCCAGCGAAACTTATTGACAGGGGTGAATTCACCCCTCCACTTT.

The V gene is TRBV19, the J gene TRBJ2-2; no definite D call. V lost 3 bases to trimming and J lost 2 bases, with 10 bases between them. This CDR3 region has 15 residues. The germline gives CDR1 LNHDA, CDR2 SQIVND (reference sequence). The CDR3 nucleotides are TGTGCCAGTAGTATCAGGCAGCCAAACACCGGGGAGCTGTTTTTT. Its protein is CASSIRQPNTGELFF.

The chain employs TRBV30 and TRBJ2-2, with D unresolved. The CDR3 is 12 residues long. The V and J ends lost 3 bases and 5 bases respectively, with 7 bases between them. CDR1 and CDR2 from the germline V gene are GTSNPN and SVGIG (reference sequence). The CDR3 sequence is CAWRLKTGELFF. The CDR3 DNA reads TGTGCCTGGAGACTTAAAACCGGGGAGCTGTTTTTT.

The rearrangement links TRBV7-3 to TRBJ2-3, with D possibly matching TRBD2 (6 bases). With 2 bases removed from V and 4 bases from J, the gap between germline ends came to 13 bases. CDR1 SGHTA and CDR2 FQGTGA come from the germline V gene. The CDR3 totals 15 residues. CDR3: CASSLLGGSADTQYF. CDR3 bases: TGTGCCAGCAGCTTATTGGGGGGATCTGCAGATACGCAGTATTTT.

This sequence joins TRBV3-1 (or the pseudogene TRBV3-2) and TRBJ1-2, with D maybe TRBD1 (5 bases). The V gene lost 3 bases and the J gene lost 6 bases, with 8 bases spanning the gap. The CDR3 runs 12 residues. Germline-derived CDR1 and CDR2 are LGHDT and YNNKEL (reference sequence). CDR3 bases: TGTGCCAGCAGCCAGGCGACAGATGGCTACACCTTC. It encodes CASSQATDGYTF.

This chain links TRBV12-5 with TRBJ2-1; D is undetermined. Trimming shortened V by 2 bases and J by 6 bases, and 5 bases separated the two germline ends. The CDR3 has 12 residues. Germline V CDR1 and CDR2: LGHNT, FRNRAP. The CDR3 bases are TGTGCTAGTGGTTTGAGCGTCAATGAGCAGTTCTTC. As protein: CASGLSVNEQFF.

The J gene is TRBJ1-1, the V gene TRBV7-9, with TRBD1 matching 7 bases. From germline, CDR1 is SEHNR and CDR2 FQNEAQ (reference sequence). This CDR3 is built from 13 residues. V dropped 5 bases and J dropped 4; count of bases not matched to a gene: 4. CDR3 in DNA: TGTGCCAGCAGCCCCGACAGGGCCACTGAAGCTTTCTTT. It encodes CASSPDRATEAFF. The full variable domain, its missing parts supplied by reference TRBV7-9 and TRBJ1-1, is DTGVSQNPRHKITKRGQNVTFRCDPISEHNRLYWYRQTLGQGPEFLTYFQNEAQLEKSRLLSDRFSAERPKGSFSTLEIQRTEQGDSAMYLCASSPDRATEAFFGQGTRLTVV.

The genes are TRBV5-1 and TRBJ2-4; perhaps TRBD2 as D (6 bases). V gave up 1 base and J gave up 5 bases, with 13 bases separating them. Per the germline V gene, CDR1 is SGHRS and CDR2 is YFSETQ. CDR3 size: 15 residues. CDR3 sequence (DNA): TGCGCCAGCAGCTTGATCGGATCGGGGGAAAACATTCAGTACTTC. Its translation is CASSLIGSGENIQYF.

The chain employs TRBV7-9 and TRBJ1-5; the D gene is possibly TRBD1 (6 bases). Germline V gives CDR1 SEHNR, CDR2 FQNEAQ (reference sequence). V was trimmed by 5 bases and J by 4 bases, leaving 15 bases between them. The CDR3 contains 15 residues. CDR3 nucleotide sequence: TGTGCCAGCAGCATCGGGACAAATCCTAATCAGCCCCAGCATTTT. Residues: CASSIGTNPNQPQHF. The full variable domain, with the rest looked up from reference TRBV7-9 and TRBJ1-5, is DTGVSQNPRHKITKRGQNVTFRCDPISEHNRLYWYRQTLGQGPEFLTYFQNEAQLEKSRLLSDRFSAERPKGSFSTLEIQRTEQGDSAMYLCASSIGTNPNQPQHFGDGTRLSIL.

The chain carries TRBV4-1 and TRBJ1-1, with 9 bases lining up with TRBD1. The CDR3 loop spans 16 amino acids. V lost 0 bases to trimming and J lost 1 base; unmatched junction nucleotides: 3. Germline loops: CDR1 MGHRA, CDR2 YSYEKL. This CDR3 reads CASSQEPGQGNTEAFF. The CDR3 nucleotides are TGCGCCAGCAGCCAAGAACCGGGACAGGGGAACACTGAAGCTTTCTTT.

This chain connects TRBV9 to TRBJ1-3; TRBD1 agrees at 7 bases. CDR1 and CDR2 (germline): SGDLS, YYNGEE. J gave up 3 bases and V 0 bases, and 6 bases lay outside the gene matches. This CDR3 has 16 amino acids. The CDR3 reads CASSVAEDRDGNTIYF. The CDR3 nucleotides are TGTGCCAGCAGCGTAGCCGAAGACAGGGATGGAAACACCATATATTTT.

The gene calls are TRBV3-1 (or the pseudogene TRBV3-2) and TRBJ2-1, with 10 bases identical to TRBD2. This CDR3 has 16 amino acids. The germline CDR1 and CDR2 sequences are LGHDT and YNNKEL (reference sequence). V gave up 1 base and J gave up 6 bases; unmatched junction bases: 6. The CDR3, as DNA: TGTGCCAGCAGCCAAGTGCCTAGCGGGAGTGGCAATGAGCAGTTCTTC. Its translation: CASSQVPSGSGNEQFF.

The rearrangement joins TRBV7-2 to TRBJ2-1; D gene ambiguous. Germline loops: CDR1 SGHTA, CDR2 FQGNSA. V was shortened by 1 base and J by 0 bases, with 7 bases between the two germline ends. CDR3 length: 15 amino acids. The CDR3 loop reads CASSLVVASYNEQFF. CDR3 sequence (DNA): TGTGCCAGCAGCTTAGTTGTAGCCTCCTACAATGAGCAGTTCTTC.

This clone turned up a few times. J is TRBJ2-2 and V is TRBV6-5; D gene ambiguous. The germline CDR1 and CDR2 sequences are MNHEY and SVGAGI. Trimming removed 4 bases from V and 3 bases from J, with 6 bases in between. The CDR3 totals 13 residues. CDR3 sequence: CASSFSYTGELFF. The CDR3 coding sequence is TGTGCCAGCAGTTTCAGTTACACCGGGGAGCTGTTTTTT.